The 27 T cell receptor beta chains given below trace back to one sample, sequenced in a study of molecular identifiers for immune sequencing clone quantification. One entry per CDR3 protein results from TCRdb running MiXCR on the PCR reads. The repertoire has 400,000 to 600,000 distinct CDR3 sequences, approximately 25% of them found once; the top ten carry approximately 0.76%. The sequenced sample was naive CD8+ T cells from blood, with Jurkat cell RNA spiked in. As for subset: FACS-sorted CD8+CD4-CCR7+CD45RA+ naive T cells. Every receptor here comes from a human donor in good health. Some libraries in this study had Jurkat cell RNA spiked in.

The chain links TRBV12-3 or TRBV12-4 to TRBJ1-2, with D hard to call. This CDR3 is built from 15 residues. Trimming removed 5 bases at V and 4 bases at J, with 17 bases between. The CDR3 nucleotides are TGTGCCAGCAGTCCCGCTCTAGCGGGCCTCTATGGCTACACCTTC. Protein product: CASSPALAGLYGYTF.

A remark on this clonotype: A much larger clone differs by one base, so this may be a read error. The chain recombines TRBV4-1 with TRBJ1-5; D not certain. This CDR3 has 12 amino acids. CDR1 and CDR2 from the germline V gene are MGHRA and YSYEKL. CDR3: CASSHANQPEHF. CDR3 coding DNA: TGCGCCAGCAGCCATGCGAATCAGCCCGAGCATTTT.

With respect to this clonotype: A much larger clone lies a single base off, so this may be a read error. The V call is TRBV12-3 or TRBV12-4, the J call TRBJ2-2; no firm D call. Trimming shortened V by 4 bases and J by 3 bases, and 12 bases separated the two germline ends. The CDR3 extends over 15 amino acids. The CDR3 is CASSSGIRHTGELFF. DNA of the CDR3: TGTGCCAGCAGTTCAGGAATAAGACACACCGGGGAGCTGTTTTTT.

The chain has TRBV19 and TRBJ2-3, with a weak D call TRBD2 (6 bases). The CDR3 contains 18 residues. CDR1 is LNHDA and CDR2 is SQIVND in the germline V gene (reference sequence). The V end lost 5 bases, the J end lost 2 bases, and 23 bases lay between the germline ends. CDR3 nucleotides: TGTGCCAGTAGTGTCGGGACTTATCAATCGCGTAACACAGATACGCAGTATTTT. Translation: CASSVGTYQSRNTDTQYF. The whole variable domain, filled in from reference TRBV19 and TRBJ2-3, reads DGGITQSPKYLFRKEGQNVTLSCEQNLNHDAMYWYRQDPGQGLRLIYYSQIVNDFQKGDIAEGYSVSREKKESFPLTVTSAQKNPTAFYLCASSVGTYQSRNTDTQYFGPGTRLTVL.

This clonotype was found many times. The chain employs TRBV7-2 and TRBJ2-3, with TRBD2 matching over 9 bases. J was trimmed by 6 bases and V by 7 bases; bases with no gene match: 23. Per germline, CDR1 SGHTA and CDR2 FQGNSA. The CDR3 extends over 19 amino acids. CDR3 DNA sequence: TGTGCCAGCATTCGCAACCCAGGGGGAGCGGGAGGTTGGGAGGATACGCAGTATTTT. Protein sequence: CASIRNPGGAGGWEDTQYF.

This clonotype was detected a few times. The chain uses TRBV4-3 and TRBJ2-3; 7 bases fit TRBD2. There are 14 residues in the CDR3. Germline V gene lookup returns CDR1 LGHNA and CDR2 YSLEER. With V trimmed by 4 bases and J by 2 bases, 3 bases remained unmatched. DNA for the CDR3: TGCGCCAGCAGCCGAGGGACTACCACAGATACGCAGTATTTT. Protein sequence: CASSRGTTTDTQYF.

This clonotype was observed at least ten times. This sequence joins TRBV5-5 and TRBJ1-2; 8 nucleotides align to TRBD1. The CDR3 is 15 amino acids. In germline, CDR1 is SGHKS, CDR2 YYEKEE (reference sequence). V gave up 3 bases and J gave up 4 bases; unmatched junction bases: 8. CDR3 bases: TGTGCCAGCAGCTACACACAGGGGGTGAGCTATGGCTACACCTTC. It encodes CASSYTQGVSYGYTF.

This clonotype was counted at least ten times. The genes are TRBV28 and TRBJ1-5; tentative D call: TRBD1 (5 bases). The CDR3 covers 14 residues. The V end was cut by 8 bases, the J end by 0 bases, with 11 bases between. The V gene's germline CDR1 is MDHEN and CDR2 SYDVKM. The CDR3 protein is CASQRGYSNQPQHF. CDR3 bases: TGTGCCAGCCAACGGGGGTATAGCAATCAGCCCCAGCATTTT. The whole variable domain, remainder taken from reference TRBV28 and TRBJ1-5, is DVKVTQSSRYLVKRTGEKVFLECVQDMDHENMFWYRQDPGLGLRLIYFSYDVKMKEKGDIPEGYSVSREKKERFSLILESASTNQTSMYLCASQRGYSNQPQHFGDGTRLSIL.

The chain recombines TRBV13 with TRBJ2-3; 14 nucleotides agree with TRBD2. The CDR3 has 15 amino acids. Germline V gene lookup returns CDR1 PRHDT and CDR2 FYEKMQ (reference sequence). The trim removed 4 bases at V and 9 bases at J, leaving 6 bases unmatched. CDR3 in amino acids: CASSSPTSGGATQYF. In nucleotides, the CDR3 is TGTGCCAGCAGCTCCCCGACTAGCGGGGGGGCCACGCAGTATTTT.

The sample holds many counts of this clonotype. The chain is built from TRBV9 and TRBJ2-2; TRBD2 agrees at 9 bases. V dropped 0 bases and J dropped 7; count of bases not matched to a gene: 7. In germline, CDR1 is SGDLS, CDR2 YYNGEE. This CDR3 spans 16 amino acids. CDR3 sequence (DNA): TGTGCCAGCAGCGTAGAAGGTGCGGGAGGGCTCGGGGAGCTGTTTTTT. Its protein is CASSVEGAGGLGELFF.

This clonotype was counted a few times. The chain links TRBV27 to TRBJ2-7; D possibly matches TRBD1 or TRBD2 (5 bases each). This CDR3 is built from 17 residues. Trimming removed 5 bases from V and 3 bases from J, with 23 bases in between. Germline lookup yields CDR1 MNHEY and CDR2 SMNVEV (reference sequence). CDR3: CASSPRPTRGPNYEQYF. CDR3 nucleotides: TGTGCCAGCAGTCCAAGGCCGACGAGGGGCCCCAACTACGAGCAGTACTTC.

Turning to this clonotype: A much larger clone sits a single nucleotide away, making a read error possible. The chain's CDR3 is CATSPLAGNPDTQYF. In DNA, the CDR3 is TGTGCCACCAGTCCTCTAGCGGGAAACCCAGATACGCAGTATTTT. The chain couples TRBV24-1 to TRBJ2-3; 9 nucleotides align to TRBD2. CDR1 KGHDR and CDR2 SFDVKD come from the germline V gene. The J segment lost 4 bases and the V segment lost 6 bases, leaving 7 bases of the junction unmatched. The CDR3 runs to 15 residues.

V gene TRBV7-8 combines with J gene TRBJ2-3, with a weak D call TRBD2 (7 bases). This CDR3 has 17 residues. Germline assignment: CDR1 SGHVS and CDR2 FQNEAQ. With 2 bases removed from V and 5 bases from J, the gap between germline ends came to 20 bases. The CDR3 coding sequence is TGTGCCAGCAGCTTATCTGTGAGGGGGGGCGGCGGAGATACGCAGTATTTT. Protein product: CASSLSVRGGGGDTQYF.

This clonotype was observed many times. The chain is built from TRBV28 and TRBJ2-7; D might be TRBD1 or TRBD2, each matching 5 bases. Trimming took off 3 bases at V and 5 bases at J, with 8 bases between the two ends. This CDR3 has 12 amino acids. Looked up from germline, CDR1 is MDHEN and CDR2 is SYDVKM. CDR3 DNA sequence: TGTGCCAGCAGTTTTCGGGGCGACGAGCAGTACTTC. Its translation: CASSFRGDEQYF.

The chain links TRBV6-5 to TRBJ2-5; TRBD1 matches 9 bases. The germline V gene encodes CDR1 MNHEY and CDR2 SVGAGI. There are 16 residues in the CDR3. The V and J ends lost 2 bases and 5 bases, in that order; junction bases with no gene match: 9. DNA of the CDR3: TGTGCCAGCAGTTACGACCCGGGACAGGGAGGGGAGACCCAGTACTTC. Protein: CASSYDPGQGGETQYF.

The J gene is TRBJ2-1, the V gene TRBV27, with a weak D call TRBD2 (6 bases). Germline CDR1 is MNHEY and CDR2 is SMNVEV (reference sequence). Trimming cost V 4 bases and J 0 bases, with 10 bases left between them. This CDR3 is 15 amino acids long. The CDR3 here is CASSSGLSSYNEQFF. Here the CDR3 DNA reads TGTGCCAGCAGTTCGGGACTTAGCTCCTACAATGAGCAGTTCTTC.

Details on this clonotype: The junction does not match germline at one end; this may be a read error. The chain recombines TRBV20-1 with TRBJ1-1; the D is unclear. There are 15 residues in the CDR3. The germline V gene has CDR1 DFQATT and CDR2 SNEGSKA (reference sequence). The CDR3 sequence is CSARDWGSMNAEAFF. The CDR3 bases are TGCAGTGCTAGAGATTGGGGTTCCATGAACGCTGAAGCTTTCTTT.

V usage is TRBV21-1 and J usage is TRBJ1-5; TRBD1 reflects the table's D call only, with no check against the DNA. TRBV21-1 is an annotated pseudogene. The CDR3 covers 14 residues. The CDR3 coding sequence is TGTGCCAGCAGCAAAGACAGGGGACATCAGCCCCAGCATTTT. It translates to CASSKDRGHQPQHF.

As regards this clonotype: A much larger clone is a single base away; this may be a read error. V gene TRBV7-2 combines with J gene TRBJ2-1, with a tentative D call TRBD2 (5 bases). This CDR3 contains 17 residues. Per germline, CDR1 SGHTA and CDR2 FQGNSA. Trimming pared 2 bases from V and 3 bases from J, leaving 17 bases between. In DNA, the CDR3 is TGTGCCAGCAGCTTATTAGCCGCCGGGGTATACTACAATGAGCAGTTCTTC. Translating it yields CASSLLAAGVYYNEQFF. Full variable domain (remainder filled in from reference TRBV7-2 and TRBJ2-1): GAGVSQSPSNKVTEKGKDVELRCDPISGHTALYWYRQSLGQGLEFLIYFQGNSAPDKSGLPSDRFSAERTGGSVSTLTIQRTQQEDSAVYLCASSLLAAGVYYNEQFFGPGTRLTVL.

This CDR3 is CSVEGSHTGELFF. The CDR3 DNA is TGCAGCGTTGAAGGCAGCCACACCGGGGAGCTGTTTTTT. The chain uses TRBV29-1 and TRBJ2-2; D gene ambiguous. The ends were cut back, 1 base at V and 3 bases at J, with 6 bases in the middle. This CDR3 is 13 amino acids long. CDR1 is SQVTM and CDR2 is ANQGSEA in the germline V gene.

In its sample, this clonotype was seen many times. The chain joins TRBV29-1 to TRBJ2-2, with 10 positions matching TRBD1. With V trimmed by 6 bases and J by 0 bases, 7 bases remained unmatched. Germline V CDR1 and CDR2: SQVTM, ANQGSEA. This CDR3 is built from 16 residues. CDR3 sequence: CSVPGQGTPNTGELFF. The CDR3 nucleotides are TGCAGCGTACCGGGACAGGGGACACCGAACACCGGGGAGCTGTTTTTT.

This clonotype was detected a few times. V usage is TRBV4-1 and J usage is TRBJ1-2; the D is unclear. V lost 3 bases and J lost 2, with 10 bases in between. The CDR3 covers 14 residues. Germline V gene lookup returns CDR1 MGHRA and CDR2 YSYEKL. Here the CDR3 DNA reads TGCGCCAGCAGCCAGCCCGACTTGAACTATGGCTACACCTTC. Its translation is CASSQPDLNYGYTF.

This clonotype came up many times. This rearrangement joins TRBV4-3 to TRBJ2-5; a weak D match, TRBD1 (5 bases). This CDR3 comprises 16 residues. Trimming removed 0 bases at V and 4 bases at J, with 15 bases between. Germline V gene lookup returns CDR1 LGHNA and CDR2 YSLEER. As DNA, the CDR3 is TGCGCCAGCAGCCAAGATTGGGGCCCCGCACTAGAGACCCAGTACTTC. Encoded protein: CASSQDWGPALETQYF.

This clonotype was counted a few times. The gene calls are TRBV7-9 and TRBJ2-1; D may be TRBD1 or TRBD2 (7 bases each). The length of the CDR3 is 15 residues. Trimming pared 7 bases from V and 0 bases from J, leaving 13 bases between. Per the germline V gene, CDR1 is SEHNR and CDR2 is FQNEAQ (reference sequence). Here the CDR3 DNA reads TGTGCCAGCACCCAGGGGGGGAGCTCCTACAATGAGCAGTTCTTC. Protein: CASTQGGSSYNEQFF. Combining the CDR3 with reference TRBV7-9 and TRBJ2-1 gives the whole variable domain DTGVSQNPRHKITKRGQNVTFRCDPISEHNRLYWYRQTLGQGPEFLTYFQNEAQLEKSRLLSDRFSAERPKGSFSTLEIQRTEQGDSAMYLCASTQGGSSYNEQFFGPGTRLTVL.

This clonotype was observed at least ten times. The rearrangement joins TRBV2 to TRBJ1-1; D call uncertain. The CDR3 totals 13 residues. In germline, CDR1 is SNHLY, CDR2 FYNNEI. Trimming pared 7 bases from V and 2 bases from J, leaving 11 bases between. Here the CDR3 DNA reads TGTGCCAGCAATTGGGCACCAAACACTGAAGCTTTCTTT. Translated, it gives CASNWAPNTEAFF.

This clonotype was counted only a few times. The V and J genes are TRBV7-9 and TRBJ2-5, with D unclear. The CDR3 has 13 residues. Between the trimmed V and J ends, which lost 3 bases and 0 bases, there was a span of 5 bases. Germline CDR1 SEHNR, CDR2 FQNEAQ (reference sequence). CDR3 sequence (DNA): TGTGCCAGCAGCTTCCAGAACCAAGAGACCCAGTACTTC. Translating gives CASSFQNQETQYF.

The chain combines TRBV20-1 with TRBJ2-7, with TRBD2 as a possible D gene (8 bases). Trimming took off 3 bases at V and 2 bases at J, with 35 bases between the two ends. The germline gives CDR1 DFQATT, CDR2 SNEGSKA (reference sequence). This CDR3 comprises 21 residues. CDR3 sequence: CSARSLGGAYEGGLAAYEQYF. CDR3 sequence (DNA): TGCAGTGCTAGGTCTCTAGGGGGCGCATACGAGGGCGGACTAGCAGCCTACGAGCAGTACTTC.